One TCR beta chain is described in this entry. This record belongs to a study of blood T cell repertoires in COVID-19. The CDR3 extends over 15 amino acids. The V and J ends lost 2 bases and 0 bases respectively, with 8 bases between them. CDR1 and CDR2 from the germline V gene are MNHEY and SVGAGI. The authors' processing: Amplification from reference gene primers served as the basis for estimated nucleated cell counts. Clones were sequenced by immunoSEQ multiplex PCR, and TCRdb holds only the in-frame ones, with some missing. V, J and clone size reflect that table, while D and trimming were determined from the DNA. The data show 150,000 to 200,000 clones, around 91% seen once. Participant age was roughly 18 to 90 years, and participants resided in about 25 US areas.

This TCR was sampled from a woman aged 18-35 years who had recovered from COVID-19. Sequenced material: PBMCs or T cells enriched from blood (not recorded which). The J gene is TRBJ2-1, the V gene TRBV6-5; D gene unclear. This CDR3 is CASSYHRSSYNEQFF. The CDR3, as DNA: TGTGCCAGCAGTTACCATAGGAGCTCCTACAATGAGCAGTTCTTC.